The present entry profiles one T cell receptor beta chain with its context. The CDR3 spans 13 residues. Germline CDR1 is MNHEY and CDR2 is SVGAGI. Trimming left V 10 bases short and J 2 bases short, with 14 bases between. These data are taken from a study of blood T cell repertoires in COVID-19. TCRdb keeps only in-frame clones here, not all; method: immunoSEQ multiplex PCR. The profile covers 380,000 or so clones, with approximately 88% appearing a single time and more than 0.95% taken by the ten largest. This clonotype was obtained from a man aged 35 to 55 with acute or convalescent COVID-19. The sample comprised peripheral blood. V is TRBV6-5 and J is TRBJ1-1; a possible D gene is TRBD1 (6 bases). The CDR3 DNA sequence: TGTGCCATCCAAAAGGGGGTTAACACTGAAGCTTTCTTT. As protein: CAIQKGVNTEAFF.